This TCR beta chain is from a study of T-cell memory formation after mild COVID-19. TCRdb re-derived calls from the 5' RACE reads in MiXCR, one entry per CDR3 protein. The sample carries around 200,000 distinct CDR3 sequences, over 9.5% recorded once. V was pared by 4 bases and J by 3 bases, with 10 bases between. The CDR3 consists of 14 residues. Notes on the study in general: CD4+ contracting clones were mainly CM and EM; CD8+ ones, EMRA.

With regard to this clonotype: What it recognizes is unknown.

This receptor was taken from a man between 18 and 35 years old who had mild COVID-19 (a few samples of this study predate the infection). Cell type and time point are not known. Material: PBMCs or a T cell subset sorted from them (not recorded which). This sequence joins TRBV12-3 or TRBV12-4 and TRBJ2-1; no reliable D call. This CDR3 reads CASSYSRNYNEQFF. For the CDR3, the DNA is TGTGCCAGCAGTTATAGCCGTAACTACAATGAGCAGTTCTTC.